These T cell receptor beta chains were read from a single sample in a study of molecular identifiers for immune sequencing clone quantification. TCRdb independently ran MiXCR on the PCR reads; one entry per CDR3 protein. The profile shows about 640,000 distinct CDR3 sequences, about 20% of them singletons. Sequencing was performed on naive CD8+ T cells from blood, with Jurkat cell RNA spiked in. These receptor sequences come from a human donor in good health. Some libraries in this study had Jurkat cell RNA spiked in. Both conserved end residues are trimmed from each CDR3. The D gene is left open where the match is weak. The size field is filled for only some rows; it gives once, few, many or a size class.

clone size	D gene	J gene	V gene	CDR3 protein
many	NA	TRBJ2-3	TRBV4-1	ASSQSPRAGATDTQY
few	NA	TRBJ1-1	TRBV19	ASSGPGDVNTEAF
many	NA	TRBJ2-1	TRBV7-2	ASHDVGSYNEQF
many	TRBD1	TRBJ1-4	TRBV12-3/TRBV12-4	ASSLFGQGAPEKLF
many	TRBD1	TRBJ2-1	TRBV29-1	SVGTGGRDEQF
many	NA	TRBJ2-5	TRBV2	ASSEAFLSGNQETQY
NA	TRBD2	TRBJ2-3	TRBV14	DSSLLAGRLTDTQY
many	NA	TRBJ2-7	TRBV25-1	ASSEGYRVHEQY
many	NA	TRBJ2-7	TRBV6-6	ASSYGAEQY
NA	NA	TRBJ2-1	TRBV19	ASSRSHNEQF
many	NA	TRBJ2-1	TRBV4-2	ASSQEARDYNEQF
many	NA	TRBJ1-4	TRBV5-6	ASSLRTTNEKLF
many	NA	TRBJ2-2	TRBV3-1	ASSQNEAVPNTGELF
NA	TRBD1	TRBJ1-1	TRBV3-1	ASSSHRGMNTEAF
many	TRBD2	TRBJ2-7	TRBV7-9	ASRLAENYEQY
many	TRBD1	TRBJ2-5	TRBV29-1	SVEVPQGARETQY
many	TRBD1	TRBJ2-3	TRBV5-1	ASSSGQGMYTQY
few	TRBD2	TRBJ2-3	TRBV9	ASSASGVSTDTQY
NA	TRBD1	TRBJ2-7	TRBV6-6	ASSYPTDRDEQY
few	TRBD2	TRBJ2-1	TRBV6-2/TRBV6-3	AGSLLAGSLNEQF
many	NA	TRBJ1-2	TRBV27	AIPQGPTWGYGYT
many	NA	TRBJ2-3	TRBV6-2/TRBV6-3	ASTLGPPSVPDTQY
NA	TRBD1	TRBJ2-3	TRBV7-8	ASSFGTGRLDAQY
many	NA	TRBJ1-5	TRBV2	ASRLGRDTSNQPQH
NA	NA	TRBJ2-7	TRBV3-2	ASSQPPSANYEQY
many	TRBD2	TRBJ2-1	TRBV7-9	ASSLVLAGEQF
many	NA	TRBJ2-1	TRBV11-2	ASSLEGGPNEQF
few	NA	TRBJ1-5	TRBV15	ATSGIQGDNQPQH
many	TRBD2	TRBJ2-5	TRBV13	ASSPGTSGSRTQY
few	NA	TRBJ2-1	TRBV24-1	ATSDGRGYNEQS
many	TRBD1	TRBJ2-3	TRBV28	ASSLQRLTGKSTDTQY
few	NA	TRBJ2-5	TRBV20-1	SARIQGGSLRAQY
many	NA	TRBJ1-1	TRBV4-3	ASSPGPGMNTEAF